This TCR beta chain was retrieved from a study of cytomegalovirus exposure and HLA in healthy donors. PCR was performed using 60 Vbeta and 13 Jbeta primers. Produced via immunoSEQ multiplex PCR; TCRdb's table is partial and in-frame only. The sample records about 150,000 clones, 82% being singletons. Study-level points and caveats: High sensitivity and specificity were reportedly achieved when the classifier diagnosed cytomegalovirus status. A further, later analysis showed that HLA-associated TCR beta chains (compared with equally common others) were more clonally expanded.

The donors (healthy individuals) were bone marrow donors. This clone turned up a few times. Its cognate antigen is unknown. The clonotype comes from a woman aged 50 to 60 in good health and CMV-seropositive. Material: PBMCs.

CDR3 amino acids: CASSSNPGFGGGYTF. The CDR3 DNA reads as TGTGCCAGCAGTTCGAATCCGGGGTTCGGTGGAGGCTACACCTTC. The rearrangement joins TRBV27 to TRBJ1-2; D is ambiguous. CDR1 is MNHEY, CDR2 SMNVEV, per germline (reference sequence). The CDR3 has 15 amino acids. V lost 4 bases to trimming and J lost 8 bases, with 20 bases between them.